The text below deals with one TCR beta chain. This receptor's antigen is unknown. Per-nucleotide qualities are absent, and no much larger clonotype sits a single base away. This specimen's treatment or condition label, per the study, means: live attenuated yellow fever vaccine strain. At each blood-draw timepoint, two biological replicates of bulk PBMCs were obtained. A standard Ficoll-Paque protocol was used to isolate PBMCs from peripheral blood. RNA was extracted with TriZol from bulk PBMCs, CD4 and CD8 fractions, and dextramer-positive and dextramer-negative fractions. The sample comes from a study of T cells after yellow fever vaccination (dated by TCRdb to the late 2010s). Study-level background: The SMART-Seq v4 Ultra Low Input RNA kit was used to prepare libraries from fractions with low cell numbers. Blood was drawn at multiple timepoints before and after primary and secondary immunization, with bulk PBMC replicates and cell subsets isolated. To follow T-cell clones before and after both primary and booster YFV17D yellow fever vaccination, bulk TCR alpha and beta repertoires underwent longitudinal sequencing. Two healthy male donors made up the cohort, one aged 18 to 30 years and the other aged 30 to 40 years.

The investigation overall reported the following: Because only a couple of donors were included in the study, the extent to which the findings can be generalized is limited. Because abundant contaminating clonotypes from the bulk population could be contained in FACS-sorted repertoires, computational filtering was required. A small fraction of clonotypes showed up in both the CD4 and CD8 compartments, probably as a result of convergent recombination. Most clones expanded after primary vaccination were re-detected after the booster (around 96% of CD4 and around nine tenths of CD8), suggesting broad memory maintenance. Compared with the primary T-cell response, the secondary T-cell response was weaker but faster, peaking on day 5 rather than day 15.

Cut back by 3 bases and 8 bases, the V and J ends lie 16 bases apart. In the germline V gene (reference sequence), CDR1 corresponds to LNHDA and CDR2 to SQIVND. The CDR3, cysteine through phenylalanine, is 15 amino acids long. Kept here is only the CDR3 DNA, which spans 45 bases and is read in frame from base 1. TCR cDNA was made using 5'RACE template switching, a step that added a universal primer site and unique molecular identifiers. Priming for cDNA synthesis came from both the TCR alpha and TCR beta constant segments. Libraries were amplified in two PCR steps, with sample barcodes and sequencing adapters added in the second step. Libraries were sequenced on Illumina HiSeq 2500 (2x100 bp) or NovaSeq (2x150 bp). As for the original processing: Demultiplexing of reads and collapsing into UMI consensus sequences were performed with MIGEC, and V(D)J alignment was carried out with MiXCR. Using edgeR on replicate PBMC samples, clonotypes were called vaccine-responding if FDR was below 0.01 and the log2 fold change was above 5 up to day 15. CD4 or CD8 identity was assigned to each bulk clonotype according to whether the clonotype was present at higher abundance in the sequenced CD4 repertoire or the sequenced CD8 repertoire. Through fastp at Q25 and MiXCR, TCRdb rebuilt clones from the public reads, retaining in-frame beta chains. Rows with a matching CDR3 protein are joined into one entry that keeps the most common DNA and genes. The V and J calls and clone size come from TCRdb's table, not from the authors' own analysis. The sample contains 500,000 to 700,000 distinct CDR3 sequences, 15% to 20% of them found a single time. The top ten hold more than 13% of the sample.

The sequence joins TRBV19 to TRBJ2-2; D gene: possibly TRBD2, on 5 matching bases. Here the sequenced sample was PBMCs, taken 15 days after the yellow fever booster vaccination. The receptor's source is a man aged 25-45 years who received the YFV17D yellow fever vaccine. CDR3 sequence: CASSIWTSTGGELFF. The base sequence is TGTGCCAGTAGTATCTGGACTTCAACCGGGGGGGAGCTGTTTTTT.